These T cell receptor beta chains were read from a single sample in a study of T cell repertoires in cytomegalovirus infection. Their target antigens are unknown. TCRdb used MiXCR to reprocess the reads, holding one entry per CDR3 protein. The sample carries 650,000 to 900,000 distinct CDR3 sequences, approximately 32% recorded once. The starting material was cultured CD8+ T cells from PBMCs, obtained from culture after CMV antigen stimulation. All receptors derive from a human donor in good health (CMV status not recorded). Some clones in this sample may be carry-over from other donors' samples. Each CDR3 is given with its conserved first and last residue. D genes are given only for firm matches. Size values are once, few and many counts, or a class for expanded clones, and some rows have none.

d_call: NA
clone_size: NA
j_call: TRBJ2-7
v_call: TRBV6-5
cdr3_aa: CASSLQVTYEQYF
cdr3_nt: TGTGCCAGCAGTCTACAGGTAACCTACGAGCAGTACTTC

d_call: TRBD1
clone_size: many
j_call: TRBJ2-1
v_call: TRBV11-2
cdr3_aa: CASSHRDRYNEQFF
cdr3_nt: TGTGCCAGCAGCCACCGGGACAGATACAATGAGCAGTTCTTC

d_call: NA
clone_size: NA
j_call: TRBJ1-2
v_call: TRBV10-3
cdr3_aa: CAAGRGGVDGYTF
cdr3_nt: TGTGCCGCGGGGAGGGGGGGCGTAGATGGCTACACCTTC

d_call: NA
clone_size: few
j_call: TRBJ1-2
v_call: TRBV6-6
cdr3_aa: CASSLPILGRDDGYTF
cdr3_nt: TGTGCCAGCAGTCTCCCCATCTTGGGCAGGGATGATGGCTACACCTTC

d_call: TRBD1
clone_size: once
j_call: TRBJ2-5
v_call: TRBV6-2/TRBV6-3
cdr3_aa: CASSYSVRGHQRETQYF
cdr3_nt: TGTGCCAGCAGTTACTCAGTAAGGGGGCACCAGCGAGAGACCCAGTACTTC

d_call: NA
clone_size: many
j_call: TRBJ1-5
v_call: TRBV5-5
cdr3_aa: CASSSDLSNQPQHF
cdr3_nt: TGTGCCAGCAGCTCGGACTTAAGCAATCAGCCCCAGCATTTT

d_call: NA
clone_size: NA
j_call: TRBJ1-1
v_call: TRBV27
cdr3_aa: CASSARGKAEAFF
cdr3_nt: TGTGCCAGCAGTGCTAGGGGAAAAGCTGAAGCTTTCTTT

d_call: TRBD2
clone_size: few
j_call: TRBJ2-1
v_call: TRBV4-1
cdr3_aa: CASSQDNLAGVIHQFF
cdr3_nt: TGCGCCAGCAGCCAAGATAACCTAGCGGGGGTAATTCACCAGTTCTTC

d_call: NA
clone_size: NA
j_call: TRBJ2-5
v_call: TRBV3-1
cdr3_aa: CASSQELFQETQYF
cdr3_nt: TGTGCCAGCAGCCAAGAACTATTCCAAGAGACCCAGTACTTC

d_call: TRBD1
clone_size: few
j_call: TRBJ1-1
v_call: TRBV5-5
cdr3_aa: CASSRTTGAFMNTEAFF
cdr3_nt: TGTGCCAGCAGTCGGACTACAGGGGCATTCATGAACACTGAAGCTTTCTTT

d_call: TRBD1
clone_size: NA
j_call: TRBJ1-5
v_call: TRBV5-5
cdr3_aa: CASSMRQGNQPQHF
cdr3_nt: TGTGCCAGCAGCATGAGACAGGGGAATCAGCCCCAGCATTTT

d_call: TRBD2
clone_size: many
j_call: TRBJ2-2
v_call: TRBV7-2
cdr3_aa: CASSSNSGEYTGELFF
cdr3_nt: TGTGCCAGCAGCTCCAATAGCGGGGAATACACCGGGGAGCTGTTTTTT

d_call: NA
clone_size: few
j_call: TRBJ2-4
v_call: TRBV7-9
cdr3_aa: CASSLGPGDIQYF
cdr3_nt: TGTGCCAGCAGCCTTGGGCCAGGGGACATTCAGTACTTC

d_call: NA
clone_size: few
j_call: TRBJ1-1
v_call: TRBV7-9
cdr3_aa: CASSLVSSAAFF
cdr3_nt: TGTGCCAGCAGCTTAGTATCTTCTGCGGCTTTCTTT

d_call: TRBD2
clone_size: NA
j_call: TRBJ2-7
v_call: TRBV20-1
cdr3_aa: CSARELAGSSYEQYF
cdr3_nt: TGCAGTGCTAGAGAACTAGCGGGGAGCTCCTACGAGCAGTACTTC

d_call: NA
clone_size: NA
j_call: TRBJ1-3
v_call: TRBV6-8
cdr3_aa: CASSYFGPRDGFSGNTIYF
cdr3_nt: TGTGCCAGCAGTTACTTTGGACCCCGGGACGGATTCTCTGGAAACACCATATATTTT

d_call: NA
clone_size: NA
j_call: TRBJ2-1
v_call: TRBV6-1
cdr3_aa: CASSEAGLWDEQFF
cdr3_nt: TGTGCCAGCAGTGAGGCAGGACTATGGGATGAGCAGTTCTTC

d_call: TRBD1
clone_size: NA
j_call: TRBJ1-1
v_call: TRBV12-3/TRBV12-4
cdr3_aa: CASSLRGGADTEAFF
cdr3_nt: TGTGCCAGCAGTTTAAGAGGGGGCGCAGACACTGAAGCTTTCTTT

d_call: NA
clone_size: NA
j_call: TRBJ1-1
v_call: TRBV4-2
cdr3_aa: CASSQEGGDAFF
cdr3_nt: TGTGCCAGCAGCCAAGAGGGGGGCGACGCTTTCTTT

d_call: NA
clone_size: NA
j_call: TRBJ1-4
v_call: TRBV13
cdr3_aa: CASSSSRGTNEKLFF
cdr3_nt: TGTGCCAGCAGCTCTAGCCGGGGGACTAATGAAAAACTGTTTTTT

d_call: TRBD2
clone_size: many
j_call: TRBJ2-4
v_call: TRBV7-6
cdr3_aa: CASSLAPPLARVAKNIQYF
cdr3_nt: TGTGCCAGCAGCTTAGCCCCCCCACTAGCGCGGGTAGCCAAAAACATTCAGTACTTC

d_call: TRBD1
clone_size: NA
j_call: TRBJ1-5
v_call: TRBV10-3
cdr3_aa: CAISESRGRGQPQHF
cdr3_nt: TGTGCCATCAGTGAGTCAAGGGGGCGGGGGCAGCCCCAGCATTTT

d_call: NA
clone_size: many
j_call: TRBJ2-1
v_call: TRBV11-2
cdr3_aa: CASSSYEQFF
cdr3_nt: TGTGCCAGCAGCTCTTATGAGCAGTTCTTC

d_call: TRBD1
clone_size: NA
j_call: TRBJ1-5
v_call: TRBV6-1
cdr3_aa: CASSGMGQAGQPQHF
cdr3_nt: TGTGCCAGCAGTGGTATGGGACAGGCGGGTCAGCCCCAGCATTTT

d_call: NA
clone_size: few
j_call: TRBJ1-3
v_call: TRBV27
cdr3_aa: CASVPPSGNTIYF
cdr3_nt: TGTGCCAGTGTACCCCCCTCTGGAAACACCATATATTTT

d_call: TRBD2
clone_size: NA
j_call: TRBJ2-7
v_call: TRBV7-2
cdr3_aa: CASSSGLAGAPYEQYF
cdr3_nt: TGTGCCAGCAGCTCTGGACTAGCGGGGGCCCCCTACGAGCAGTACTTC

d_call: TRBD1
clone_size: NA
j_call: TRBJ1-2
v_call: TRBV28
cdr3_aa: CASSLLEGAVYGYTF
cdr3_nt: TGTGCCAGCAGTTTATTGGAGGGGGCAGTCTATGGCTACACCTTC

d_call: TRBD1
clone_size: many
j_call: TRBJ1-1
v_call: TRBV7-6
cdr3_aa: CASSSEAWTGDTEAFF
cdr3_nt: TGTGCCAGCAGCTCAGAAGCTTGGACAGGGGACACTGAAGCTTTCTTT

d_call: NA
clone_size: few
j_call: TRBJ1-2
v_call: TRBV7-9
cdr3_aa: CASSPATNYGYTF
cdr3_nt: TGTGCCAGCAGCCCTGCGACTAACTATGGCTACACCTTC

d_call: TRBD2
clone_size: few
j_call: TRBJ2-3
v_call: TRBV7-2
cdr3_aa: CASSLVRGAVYSTQYF
cdr3_nt: TGTGCCAGCAGCTTAGTGCGGGGGGCCGTGTACTCTACGCAGTATTTT

d_call: NA
clone_size: few
j_call: TRBJ1-2
v_call: TRBV6-1
cdr3_aa: CASSDLERNYGYTF
cdr3_nt: TGTGCCAGCAGTGACTTGGAAAGGAACTATGGCTACACCTTC

d_call: NA
clone_size: NA
j_call: TRBJ1-1
v_call: TRBV5-1
cdr3_aa: CASSSGRIINTEAFF
cdr3_nt: TGCGCCAGCAGCTCGGGACGGATTATAAACACTGAAGCTTTCTTT

d_call: NA
clone_size: once
j_call: TRBJ2-4
v_call: TRBV19
cdr3_aa: CASSTAGATGDIQYF
cdr3_nt: TGTGCCAGTAGTACCGCCGGGGCGACCGGAGACATTCAGTACTTC

d_call: NA
clone_size: NA
j_call: TRBJ2-1
v_call: TRBV19
cdr3_aa: CASTITGSPYNEQFF
cdr3_nt: TGTGCCAGTACCATAACAGGGTCCCCCTACAATGAGCAGTTCTTC

d_call: NA
clone_size: NA
j_call: TRBJ2-5
v_call: TRBV10-1
cdr3_aa: CASSEGPEAAQYF
cdr3_nt: TGCGCCAGCAGTGAAGGCCCCGAGGCGGCCCAGTACTTC

d_call: NA
clone_size: NA
j_call: TRBJ2-1
v_call: TRBV20-1
cdr3_aa: CSAPGSYNEQFF
cdr3_nt: TGCAGTGCTCCCGGGTCCTACAATGAGCAGTTCTTC

d_call: TRBD1
clone_size: few
j_call: TRBJ2-7
v_call: TRBV19
cdr3_aa: CASSIGTGLSYEQYF
cdr3_nt: TGTGCCAGTAGTATTGGGACAGGGCTCTCCTACGAGCAGTACTTC

d_call: NA
clone_size: NA
j_call: TRBJ1-1
v_call: TRBV29-1
cdr3_aa: CSDRTVSF
cdr3_nt: TGCAGCGATAGAACAGTGTCATTT

d_call: NA
clone_size: NA
j_call: TRBJ1-5
v_call: TRBV2
cdr3_aa: CASSFSALGNQPQHF
cdr3_nt: TGTGCCAGCAGTTTCTCAGCCCTTGGCAATCAGCCCCAGCATTTT

d_call: NA
clone_size: few
j_call: TRBJ1-1
v_call: TRBV12-5
cdr3_aa: CASGFTTARTNRFSNTEAFF
cdr3_nt: TGTGCTAGTGGTTTTACGACAGCTAGGACCAACCGCTTTAGTAACACTGAAGCTTTCTTT

d_call: NA
clone_size: many
j_call: TRBJ1-3
v_call: TRBV11-2
cdr3_aa: CASSLGGYSGNTIYF
cdr3_nt: TGTGCCAGCAGCTTAGGAGGTTACTCTGGAAACACCATATATTTT

d_call: TRBD1
clone_size: NA
j_call: TRBJ2-4
v_call: TRBV9
cdr3_aa: CASSAPGTGGEKNIQYF
cdr3_nt: TGTGCCAGCAGCGCACCCGGGACAGGGGGCGAAAAGAACATTCAGTACTTC